This T cell receptor (beta chain) was sequenced in a study of blood T cell repertoires in COVID-19. For the study at large: The study drew acute and convalescent COVID-19 samples from the United States, Italy and Spain.

The CDR3 has 12 amino acids. Germline V gives CDR1 MDHEN, CDR2 SYDVKM. Trimming pared 7 bases from V and 1 base from J, leaving 8 bases between. One Seattle source followed patients from active infection through their disease course. TCRdb keeps only in-frame clones here, not all; method: immunoSEQ multiplex PCR. Of about 260,000 clones in the sample, 80% to 90% were seen once. The source material was peripheral blood. The chain employs TRBV28 and TRBJ2-7, with D perhaps TRBD2 (5 bases). The sequence was obtained from a woman aged 70-85 years with COVID-19, enrolled during active disease. The CDR3 loop is CASTGGSYEQYF. The CDR3 bases are TGTGCCAGCACGGGCGGGTCCTACGAGCAGTACTTC.